What follows are 2 T cell receptor beta chains derived from one specimen sequenced in a study of metastatic and nonmetastatic thyroid tumors. Before thyroid surgery, none of the patients had received any treatment. TCRdb called clones again from the PCR reads with MiXCR. The data contain around 19,000 clones, around 15% of them singletons. The material sequenced was tumor tissue. The receptors originated from a female donor with papillary thyroid cancer or a benign thyroid nodule (not recorded which). Some clones in this sample may be carry-over from other donors' samples.

This clone was recorded at least ten times. Being one base from a much bigger clone, this may be a read error. Other nucleotide sequences from this sample produce the same CDR3. The rearrangement links TRBV20-1 to TRBJ2-1; TRBD2 aligns across 14 bases. CDR1 and CDR2 (germline): DFQATT, SNEGSKA (reference sequence). The CDR3 sequence is 16 residues long. The CDR3 is CSARTTSGGAYNEQFF. In DNA, the CDR3 is TGCAGTGCACGGACGACTAGCGGGGGGGCTTACAACGAGCAGTTCTTC.

The table lists this clone with many counts. The genes are TRBV7-6 and TRBJ1-1; D is unresolved. The CDR3 sequence is 13 residues long. The V gene lost 1 base and the J gene lost 1 base, with 4 bases spanning the gap. Germline lookup yields CDR1 SGHVS and CDR2 FNYEAQ. CDR3 loop: CASSLGWNTEAFF. DNA of the CDR3: TGTGCCAGCAGCTTAGGGTGGAACACTGAAGCTTTCTTT.